The entry below describes one T cell receptor (beta chain). Assay used: immunoSEQ multiplex PCR; TCRdb lists only in-frame clones, some missing. Among 350,000 to 500,000 clones listed, 88% were seen once. This sample is part of a study of blood T cell repertoires in COVID-19. The length of the CDR3 is 15 residues. The germline V gene has CDR1 MNHNY and CDR2 SVGAGI (reference sequence). The J segment lost 1 base and the V segment lost 10 bases, leaving 8 bases of the junction unmatched. The TCR comes from a woman aged 18 to 35 who had been exposed to COVID-19. The chain links TRBV6-6 to TRBJ2-2; 8 positions match TRBD1. Sequenced input: PBMCs or T cells enriched from blood (not recorded which). For the CDR3, the DNA is TGTGCCACCCTTCAAGGGACAGGGAACACCGGGGAGCTGTTTTTT. Translating it yields CATLQGTGNTGELFF.